This T cell receptor beta chain was obtained from a study of cytomegalovirus exposure and HLA in healthy donors. Data came from immunoSEQ multiplex PCR; TCRdb stores just in-frame clones and leaves some out. The sample records 150,000 to 250,000 clones, 70% to 85% being singletons. Germline assignment: CDR1 MNHEY and CDR2 SMNVEV (reference sequence). Trimming left V 4 bases short and J 0 bases short, with 15 bases between. CDR3 length: 16 amino acids. The sequence was obtained from a woman aged 25 to 45 in good health and CMV-seropositive. Sequenced: PBMCs. The V and J genes are TRBV27 and TRBJ1-1; a possible D gene is TRBD1 (5 bases). The CDR3 nucleotides are TGTGCCAGCAGTTACGGGGGATCATTAATGAACACTGAAGCTTTCTTT. As protein: CASSYGGSLMNTEAFF.